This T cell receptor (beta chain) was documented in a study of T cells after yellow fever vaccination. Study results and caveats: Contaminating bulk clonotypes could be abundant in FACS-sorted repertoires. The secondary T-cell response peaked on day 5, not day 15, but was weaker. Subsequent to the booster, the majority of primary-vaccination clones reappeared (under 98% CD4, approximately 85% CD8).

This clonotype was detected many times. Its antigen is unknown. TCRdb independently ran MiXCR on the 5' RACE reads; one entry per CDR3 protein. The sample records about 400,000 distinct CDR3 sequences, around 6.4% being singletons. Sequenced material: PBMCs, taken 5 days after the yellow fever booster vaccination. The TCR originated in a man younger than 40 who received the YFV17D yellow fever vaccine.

The CDR3: CASSLSPPAEQYF. The CDR3 nucleotides read TGTGCCAGCAGTTTATCACCCCCGGCCGAGCAGTACTTC. The chain links TRBV12-3 or TRBV12-4 to TRBJ2-7; D is undetermined. The CDR3 is 13 amino acids. Trimming took off 2 bases at V and 6 bases at J, with 11 bases between the two ends.